This record covers a single T cell receptor (beta chain). Its antigen is unknown. The source of the sample is a study of cytomegalovirus exposure and HLA in healthy donors. Regarding the study as a whole: Per a later analysis, 16,951 TCR beta sequences showed association with HLA alleles at 0.05 false discovery rate. Later, an analysis found that common viral pathogens appeared to be linked with several of the most significant clusters. 87-base-pair reads could not separate some V segments, including TRBV6-2 and TRBV6-3.

V was shortened by 4 bases and J by 1 base, with 10 bases between the two germline ends. The CDR3 is 14 residues long. Germline CDR1 MNHNY, CDR2 SVGAGI (reference sequence). PCR primers comprised 60 Vbeta and 13 Jbeta primers. Profiled with immunoSEQ multiplex PCR; TCRdb holds only in-frame clones, not every one. The sample yields about 160,000 clones, 65% to 80% seen once. The chain is built from TRBV6-6 and TRBJ1-1; possible D gene TRBD1, 6 bases. This TCR came from a female donor in good health and CMV-seronegative. The sequencing sample was made of PBMCs. The CDR3 spells CASSSGVKNTEAFF. In nucleotides, the CDR3 is TGTGCCAGCAGTTCAGGGGTAAAGAACACTGAAGCTTTCTTT.